This entry is about one T cell receptor beta chain. The antigen remains unidentified. This sample stems from a study of cytomegalovirus exposure and HLA in healthy donors. Overall study: Most genotyped donors, roughly 83% of 350 to 500, had Caucasian-associated genetic ancestry.

Study observations and caveats: An apparent linkage of common viral pathogens to several of the most significant clusters emerged in a later analysis. Information on immune exposure was restricted to one variable (CMV serostatus). In an earlier analysis, in some 500 donors, most V segments appeared productive either ~87% or ~30% of the time.

The CDR3 loop spans 16 amino acids. V lost 7 bases and J lost 3; bases outside the gene matches: 11. Germline V CDR1 and CDR2: SNHLY, FYNNEI. With 60 Vbeta and 13 Jbeta primers, the PCR was carried out. Generated by immunoSEQ multiplex PCR, the TCRdb table keeps only in-frame clones and is missing some. Its table lists 150,000 or so clones. The clonotype comes from a woman in her 50s in good health and CMV-seronegative. Sequenced: PBMCs. V and J are TRBV2 and TRBJ2-2; TRBD2 aligns across 7 bases. The CDR3 DNA is TGTGCCAGCAAGGTCGACGCGGGAGTCGACACCGGGGAGCTGTTTTTT. This encodes CASKVDAGVDTGELFF. The whole variable domain, filled in from reference TRBV2 and TRBJ2-2, reads EPEVTQTPSHQVTQMGQEVILRCVPISNHLYFYWYRQILGQKVEFLVSFYNNEISEKSEIFDDQFSVERPDGSNFTLKIRSTKLEDSAMYFCASKVDAGVDTGELFFGEGSRLTVL.